This T cell receptor beta chain was identified during a study of cytotoxic CD8 clonotypes in ibrutinib-treated CLL. About the study: Among responders, some 25 were partial and 2 complete; after median roughly 68 months, around 15 stayed remitted and roughly 12 progressed.

The table came from immunoSEQ multiplex PCR; TCRdb's copy has only in-frame clones and leaves some out. Among over 110,000 clones, 80% to 95% were seen once, and the ten largest hold 10% to 12%. The source of roughly 2.1 micrograms of genomic DNA for TCR beta libraries was cryopreserved PBMCs. After removal of 11 bases from V and 3 bases from J, the junction contained 9 bases not matched to a gene. This CDR3 spans 14 amino acids. Germline CDR1 is SNHLY and CDR2 is FYNNEI. The sequences come from PBMCs, collected after 12 months of ibrutinib treatment. This clonotype was obtained from a human donor with chronic lymphocytic leukemia. The V gene is TRBV2, the J gene TRBJ2-3; 9 nucleotides match TRBD1. In DNA form, the CDR3 reads TGTGCCGGCCCGGGACAGGGTGGGACAGATACGCAGTATTTT. Its protein is CAGPGQGGTDTQYF.